Sequencing of this T cell receptor beta chain was carried out in a study of T cells in Graves' hyperthyroidism and ophthalmopathy. Study findings and constraints: A model of 13 V-J features distinguished ophthalmopathy from stable hyperthyroidism. The model anticipated ophthalmopathy a median about 7.1 months pre-onset. Blood also showed most of the thyroid clonotypes that were expanded above 0.001.

The CDR3 regions of TCR beta were amplified from RNA transcripts. The study used the HTBI primer set for a first-round RT-PCR of the TCR CDR3. TCRdb reanalysed the multiplex PCR reads using MiXCR and keeps one entry per CDR3 protein. The repertoire holds 300,000 to 450,000 distinct CDR3 sequences, with more than 20% as singletons. Points on this clonotype: Its antigen is unidentified.

The authors obtained PBMCs from roughly 9.7 ml of fresh peripheral blood. V gave up 4 bases and J gave up 13 bases, with 16 bases separating them. The germline CDR1 and CDR2 sequences are GTSNPN and SVGIG (reference sequence). The CDR3 sequence is 11 residues long. The chain joins TRBV30 to TRBJ2-5; TRBD2 is a possible D gene (6 bases). The sample consisted of blood. This TCR came from a man in his fifties or sixties with Graves' hyperthyroidism. This CDR3 reads CAWNGGGEVYF. CDR3 coding DNA: TGTGCCTGGAATGGGGGAGGAGAGGTGTACTTC.